Shown below are 2 T cell receptor beta chains from a single sample sequenced in a study of vaccination and CD4 T cells after COVID-19 (dated by TCRdb to 2022 to 2024). Libraries were made using PCR. For sequencing, an Illumina iSeq 100 was employed. DNA from cultured CD4+ T cells underwent TCR sequencing with the Oncomine TCR Beta short-read assay at the Johns Hopkins FTIC core. The public reads were run again by TCRdb, first through fastp at Q25 and then through MiXCR, and only productive beta chains were kept. Every distinct CDR3 protein forms one entry, paired with its most common genes and DNA. This sample has about 8,300 distinct CDR3 sequences in its table, and roughly 70% of those were observed once. The top ten clones comprise approximately 35% of the sample. Their antigen targets remain unknown. Reading the label with the study, this specimen's treatment or condition is: approximately 10-day PBMC culture with coronavirus spike peptide pools or control peptides (ViraFEST assay).

Sequences were obtained from CD4+ T cells from blood, cultured in vitro. The receptors here all came from a human donor who had recovered from COVID-19.

The V gene is TRBV30, the J gene TRBJ2-3; D is perhaps TRBD1 or TRBD2 (6 bases each). V lost 1 base, J lost 6 bases, and 14 bases lay in between. The CDR3 sequence is 14 residues long. The germline V gene encodes CDR1 GTSNPN and CDR2 SVGIG (reference sequence). Here the CDR3 reads CAWSGGAGLDTQYF. As DNA, the CDR3 is TGTGCCTGGAGTGGGGGGGCAGGGCTCGATACGCAGTATTTT.

This clonotype showed up just once. This chain connects TRBV28 to TRBJ2-3, with D possibly being TRBD1 (6 bases). V gave up 6 bases and J gave up 4 bases, with 14 bases separating them. The length of the CDR3 is 14 residues. Germline CDR1 reads MDHEN; CDR2 reads SYDVKM. The CDR3 bases are TGTGCCAGCAGCCAGGGGCGTGTCGCAGATACGCAGTATTTT. Translated: CASSQGRVADTQYF.